This T cell receptor (beta chain) was captured by sequencing in a study of CD8+CD57+ T cells in acquired aplastic anemia. Background on the study: Yields of DNA that came from sorted CD4+ and CD8+ cells averaged about 3.4 ug. Study observations and caveats: Patients and controls shared just under 30 CD8+ CDR3 sequences.

TCR beta VDJ and CDR3 profiles were obtained from a genomic DNA template. TCRdb reprocessed the reads via MiXCR and lists one record per CDR3 protein. The sample includes around 250,000 distinct CDR3 sequences, around 82% of them seen just once. It was patients with CD8+CD57+ cell expansion by flow cytometry who were chosen for sequencing. No therapy had been given to the patients at the time of blood sampling. The V and J ends lost 0 bases and 2 bases respectively, with 11 bases between them. Germline CDR1 SGHNT, CDR2 YENEEA. CDR3 length: 15 residues. Worth noting for this clonotype: Its antigen remains unknown.

This chain joins TRBV11-3 and TRBJ2-7, with D unresolved. Source material: sorted CD4+, CD8+, or CD8+CD57+ T cells (not recorded which) from PBMCs. The TCR originated in a human donor with aplastic anemia. Here the CDR3 reads CASSLDERGTYEQYF. The CDR3 coding sequence is TGTGCCAGCAGCTTAGATGAGAGAGGAACCTACGAGCAGTACTTC.